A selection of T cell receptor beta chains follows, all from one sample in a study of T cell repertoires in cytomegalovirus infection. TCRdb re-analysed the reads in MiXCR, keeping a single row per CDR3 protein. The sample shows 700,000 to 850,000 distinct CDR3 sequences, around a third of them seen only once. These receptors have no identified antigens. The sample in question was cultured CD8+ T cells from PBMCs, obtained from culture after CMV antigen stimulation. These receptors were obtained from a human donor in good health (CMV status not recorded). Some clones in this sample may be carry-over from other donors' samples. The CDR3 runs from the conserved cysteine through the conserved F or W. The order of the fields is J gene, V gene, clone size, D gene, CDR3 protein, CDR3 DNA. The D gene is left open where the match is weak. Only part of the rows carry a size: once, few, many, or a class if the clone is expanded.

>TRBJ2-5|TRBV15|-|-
CATSREGGGWSQYF
TGTGCCACCAGCAGAGAGGGGGGCGGGTGGTCCCAGTACTTC
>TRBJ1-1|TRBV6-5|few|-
CATVPQIPGQNTEAFF
TGTGCCACCGTCCCTCAAATTCCGGGACAGAACACTGAAGCTTTCTTT
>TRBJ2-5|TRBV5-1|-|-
CASSSPGAQRQETQYF
TGCGCCAGCAGCTCGCCCGGGGCCCAACGTCAAGAGACCCAGTACTTC
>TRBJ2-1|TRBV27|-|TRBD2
CASSFAGGLSFYNEQFF
TGTGCCAGCAGTTTTGCGGGGGGACTATCTTTCTACAATGAGCAGTTCTTC
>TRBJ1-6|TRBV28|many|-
CASSGAWGENSPLHF
TGTGCCAGCTCGGGGGCGTGGGGTGAGAATTCACCCCTCCACTTT
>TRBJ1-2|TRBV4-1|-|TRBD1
CASSQDLTTGAYYGYTF
TGCGCCAGCAGCCAAGACTTGACCACAGGGGCCTACTATGGCTACACCTTC
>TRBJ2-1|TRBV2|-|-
CASSDNLSSYNEQFF
TGTGCCAGCAGTGACAACTTGAGCTCCTACAATGAGCAGTTCTTC
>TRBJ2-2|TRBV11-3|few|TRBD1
CASRPSRGGYTGELFF
TGTGCCAGCAGACCTTCAAGAGGGGGCTACACCGGGGAGCTGTTTTTT
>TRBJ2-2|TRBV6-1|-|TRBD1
CASRAYRGRTPGELFF
TGTGCCAGCAGGGCATACAGGGGCCGTACACCCGGGGAGCTGTTTTTT
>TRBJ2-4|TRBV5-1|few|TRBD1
CASSLASGQGNIQYF
TGCGCCAGCAGCTTGGCCAGCGGACAGGGAAACATTCAGTACTTC
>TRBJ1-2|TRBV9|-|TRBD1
CASSGGDSFYGYTF
TGTGCCAGCAGCGGAGGGGACAGCTTCTATGGCTACACCTTC
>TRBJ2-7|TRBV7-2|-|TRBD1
CASSMTGSQYF
TGTGCCAGCAGCATGACAGGGTCTCAGTACTTC
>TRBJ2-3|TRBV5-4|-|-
CASSLGQKPDTQYF
TGTGCCAGCAGCTTGGGGCAGAAGCCAGATACGCAGTATTTT
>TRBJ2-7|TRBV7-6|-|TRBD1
CASAYRGPGEQYF
TGTGCCAGCGCATACAGGGGGCCGGGCGAGCAGTACTTC
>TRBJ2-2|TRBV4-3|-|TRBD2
CASSHKAGGRWELFF
TGCGCCAGCAGCCACAAAGCGGGGGGGAGGTGGGAGCTGTTTTTT
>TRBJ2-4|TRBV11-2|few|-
CASSLVGQKNIQYF
TGTGCCAGCAGCTTAGTAGGACAGAAAAACATTCAGTACTTC
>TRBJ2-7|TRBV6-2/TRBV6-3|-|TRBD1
CASSYRRTGSYYEQYF
TGTGCCAGCAGTTACCGTCGGACAGGGAGCTACTACGAGCAGTACTTC
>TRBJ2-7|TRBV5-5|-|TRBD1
CASSLTPNRDRGDEQYF
TGTGCCAGCAGCCTAACTCCGAACCGGGACAGGGGCGATGAGCAGTACTTC
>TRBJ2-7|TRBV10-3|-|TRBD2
CAISVKGLGGSSYEQYF
TGTGCCATCAGTGTAAAGGGTCTGGGGGGGTCGTCCTACGAGCAGTACTTC
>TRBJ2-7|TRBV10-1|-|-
CASGVDPHEQYF
TGCGCCAGCGGCGTGGATCCGCACGAGCAGTACTTC
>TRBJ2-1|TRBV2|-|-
CASSGALNIRDEQFF
TGTGCCAGCAGTGGAGCTTTAAACATTCGCGATGAGCAGTTCTTC
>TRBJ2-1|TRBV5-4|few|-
CASTLTGINNEQFF
TGTGCCAGCACCTTAACAGGGATAAACAATGAGCAGTTCTTC
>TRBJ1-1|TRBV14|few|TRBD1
CASAQGARTEAFF
TGTGCCAGCGCCCAGGGGGCGCGTACTGAAGCTTTCTTT
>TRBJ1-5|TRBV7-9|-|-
CASSSSTGQPQHF
TGTGCCAGCAGCTCATCGACGGGTCAGCCCCAGCATTTT
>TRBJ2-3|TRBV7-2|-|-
CASSSLVSATDTQYF
TGTGCCAGCAGTTCCTTGGTGTCCGCTACAGATACGCAGTATTTT
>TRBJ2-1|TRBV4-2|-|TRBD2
CASSQLLAGKNEQFF
TGTGCCAGCAGCCAATTACTAGCGGGGAAAAATGAGCAGTTCTTC
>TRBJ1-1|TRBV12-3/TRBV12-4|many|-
CASSLAAGNTEAFF
TGTGCCAGCAGCTTAGCGGCCGGGAACACTGAAGCTTTCTTT
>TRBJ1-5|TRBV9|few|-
CASSVAGVSQPQHF
TGTGCCAGCAGCGTAGCAGGGGTGAGTCAGCCCCAGCATTTT
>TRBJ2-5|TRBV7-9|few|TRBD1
CASSRDSLGETQYF
TGTGCCAGCAGCCGGGACAGTCTTGGGGAGACCCAGTACTTC
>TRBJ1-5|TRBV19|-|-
CASNKDYSNQPQHF
TGTGCCAGTAATAAGGATTATAGCAATCAGCCCCAGCATTTT
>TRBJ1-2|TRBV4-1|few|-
CASSQFLHSGYTF
TGCGCCAGCAGCCAATTCTTGCACAGTGGCTACACCTTC
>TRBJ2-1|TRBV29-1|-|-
CSVVDGIYNEQFF
TGCAGCGTTGTGGACGGAATTTACAATGAGCAGTTCTTC
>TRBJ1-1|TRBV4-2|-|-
CASSQGQTTEAFF
TGTGCCAGCAGCCAAGGACAGACCACTGAAGCTTTCTTT
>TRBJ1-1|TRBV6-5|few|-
CASSYMMNTEAFF
TGTGCCAGCAGTTACATGATGAACACTGAAGCTTTCTTT
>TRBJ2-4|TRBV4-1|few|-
CASSQEKEGTKNIQYF
TGCGCCAGCAGCCAAGAGAAAGAGGGAACCAAAAACATTCAGTACTTC
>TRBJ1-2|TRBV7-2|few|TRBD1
CASSYPGQGEYGYTF
TGTGCCAGCAGCTATCCGGGTCAGGGGGAGTATGGCTACACCTTC
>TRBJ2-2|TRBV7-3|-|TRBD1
CASSPRTGSAGELFF
TGTGCCAGCAGCCCCCGGACAGGGAGCGCCGGGGAGCTGTTTTTT
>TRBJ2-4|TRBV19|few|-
CASREKEAKNIQYF
TGTGCCAGTAGGGAGAAAGAAGCCAAAAACATTCAGTACTTC
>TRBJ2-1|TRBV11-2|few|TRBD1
CASSDNRGNEQFF
TGTGCCAGCAGCGACAACAGGGGAAATGAGCAGTTCTTC
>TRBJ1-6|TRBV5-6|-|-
CASRRRTVSPLHF
TGTGCCAGCAGACGGAGGACAGTTTCACCCCTCCACTTT
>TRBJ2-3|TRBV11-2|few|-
CASSLAIGVSPTDTQYF
TGTGCCAGCAGCTTAGCCATCGGGGTATCCCCCACAGATACGCAGTATTTT
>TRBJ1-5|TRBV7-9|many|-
CASSYQPGSSNQPQHF
TGTGCCAGCAGCTACCAGCCAGGCTCGAGCAATCAGCCCCAGCATTTT
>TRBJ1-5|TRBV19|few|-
CASSIVTSGQPQHF
TGTGCCAGTAGTATCGTTACTTCCGGGCAGCCCCAGCATTTT
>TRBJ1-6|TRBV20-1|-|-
CRASHRDMDNSPLHF
TGCAGGGCTTCCCACCGGGACATGGATAATTCACCCCTCCACTTT
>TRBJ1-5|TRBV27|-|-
CASSLLSGNQPQHF
TGTGCCAGCAGTTTATTGAGTGGCAATCAGCCCCAGCATTTT
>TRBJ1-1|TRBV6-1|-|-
CASHPAGVNTEAFF
TGTGCCAGTCACCCCGCGGGGGTGAACACTGAAGCTTTCTTT
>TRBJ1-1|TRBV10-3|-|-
CAITDSRSTEAFF
TGTGCCATCACTGACAGCCGGAGTACTGAAGCTTTCTTT
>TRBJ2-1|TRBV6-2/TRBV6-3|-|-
CASSYGADVGSYNEQFF
TGTGCCAGCAGTTACGGGGCGGACGTCGGCTCCTACAATGAGCAGTTCTTC
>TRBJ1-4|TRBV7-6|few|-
CASRSGTGNEKLFF
TGTGCCAGCAGATCCGGGACGGGTAATGAAAAACTGTTTTTT
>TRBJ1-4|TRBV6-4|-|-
CASSSNAQGLNEKLFF
TGTGCCAGCAGTTCGAACGCACAGGGACTTAATGAAAAACTGTTTTTT
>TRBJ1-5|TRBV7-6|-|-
CASSLNTGPNQPQHF
TGTGCCAGCAGCTTGAATACAGGGCCCAATCAGCCCCAGCATTTT
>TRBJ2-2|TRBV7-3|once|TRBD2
CASRLGGDTGELFF
TGTGCCAGCAGACTGGGGGGGGACACCGGGGAGCTGTTTTTT
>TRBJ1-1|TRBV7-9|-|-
CASSSKNTEAFF
TGTGCCAGCAGCTCAAAGAACACTGAAGCTTTCTTT
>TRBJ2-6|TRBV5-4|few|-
CASSVFGTAGANVLTF
TGTGCCAGCAGCGTCTTCGGGACCGCTGGGGCCAACGTCCTGACTTTC
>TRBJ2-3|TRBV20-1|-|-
CSARVRGTDTQYF
TGCAGTGCTAGAGTTCGGGGGACAGATACGCAGTATTTT
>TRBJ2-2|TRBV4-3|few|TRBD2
CASSQDWGSGYTGELFF
TGCGCCAGCAGCCAAGATTGGGGTAGCGGGTACACCGGGGAGCTGTTTTTT
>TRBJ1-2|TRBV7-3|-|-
CASSSDGANYGYTF
TGTGCCAGCAGTTCGGACGGCGCTAACTATGGCTACACCTTC
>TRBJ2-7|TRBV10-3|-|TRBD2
CAIRMGGVDSYEQYF
TGTGCCATCAGAATGGGGGGGGTAGACTCCTACGAGCAGTACTTC
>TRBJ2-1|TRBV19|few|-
CASSKGSLLYNEQFF
TGTGCCAGTAGTAAGGGTTCCCTACTCTACAATGAGCAGTTCTTC
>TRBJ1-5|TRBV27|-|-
CASKAGIGNQPQHF
TGTGCCAGTAAAGCGGGTATAGGCAATCAGCCCCAGCATTTT